This T cell receptor beta chain originates from a study of blood T cell repertoires in COVID-19. TCRdb keeps only in-frame clones here, not all; method: immunoSEQ multiplex PCR. The sample lists about 73,000 clones, 75% to 85% seen once, with about 20% in the top ten. This CDR3 region has 14 residues. Germline V lookup: CDR1 SGHKS, CDR2 YYEKEE (reference sequence). J lost 3 bases, V lost 4 bases, and 3 bases had no gene match. The chain employs TRBV5-5 and TRBJ1-5, with TRBD1 identical over 8 bases. Sequenced input: peripheral blood. The TCR comes from a woman aged 70 to 79 with acute or convalescent COVID-19. The CDR3 spells CASSKDRVNQPQHF. In DNA form, the CDR3 reads TGTGCCAGCAGCAAGGACAGGGTCAATCAGCCCCAGCATTTT.